Following are 2 T cell receptor beta chains from one sample sequenced in a study of cytomegalovirus exposure and HLA in healthy donors. The primer mix had 60 Vbeta and 13 Jbeta primers. Sequenced by immunoSEQ multiplex PCR; TCRdb stores in-frame clones only, minus some. The sample includes roughly 140,000 clones, more than 75% of them seen just once. Material: PBMCs. The receptor source for this set is a human donor in good health.

This clone has just a few counts. J is TRBJ2-1 and V is TRBV18, with 7 bases matching TRBD1. This CDR3 has 13 residues. Unmatched junction bases numbered 5, after V lost 7 bases and J lost 5 bases. The V gene's germline CDR1 is KGHSH and CDR2 LQKENI. The CDR3 loop is CASLNGTDNEQFF. CDR3 sequence (DNA): TGTGCCAGCTTAAACGGGACAGACAATGAGCAGTTCTTC.

J is TRBJ2-7 and V is TRBV10-1, with 9 bases fitting TRBD1. This CDR3 spans 13 amino acids. Germline V lookup: CDR1 WNHNN, CDR2 SYGVQD (reference sequence). The V gene end was trimmed by 6 bases and the J gene end by 2 bases; junction bases not matched to a gene: 2. The CDR3 DNA reads as TGCGCCAGCAGGGGACAGGGAGCCTACGAGCAGTACTTC. Protein product: CASRGQGAYEQYF.